The text below deals with one T cell receptor (beta chain). This specimen belongs to a study of blood T cell repertoires in COVID-19. Assay: immunoSEQ multiplex PCR; the TCRdb copy retains only in-frame clones and omits some. This table holds some 280,000 clones, approximately 90% found once. The CDR3 loop spans 16 amino acids. Between the trimmed V and J ends, which lost 2 bases and 1 base, there was a span of 13 bases. Germline V lookup: CDR1 SGDLS, CDR2 YYNGEE. The sample comprised peripheral blood. This TCR came from a woman in her 30s with active or convalescent COVID-19. The V gene is TRBV9, the J gene TRBJ2-4; TRBD2 might be the D (5 bases). The DNA of the CDR3 is TGTGCCAGCAGCGTCGGGGATGGGTTTGCCAAAAACATTCAGTACTTC. It encodes CASSVGDGFAKNIQYF.